The present TCR beta chain was sequenced within a study of blood T cell repertoires in COVID-19. TCRdb's table, derived via immunoSEQ multiplex PCR, lists solely in-frame clones and lacks some. This table has about half a million clones, less than 90% appearing once. Trimming took 1 base from V and 5 from J; bases not matched to a gene: 5. This CDR3 spans 14 amino acids. Germline V lookup: CDR1 SGHNT, CDR2 YENEEA. The sequence came from a woman aged 55-75 years who had recovered from COVID-19. The chain combines TRBV11-3 with TRBJ2-7; TRBD1 aligns across 7 bases. Sequences were obtained from PBMCs or T cells enriched from blood (not recorded which). In nucleotides, the CDR3 is TGTGCCAGCAGCTTAGGACAGGGTTGGGACGAGCAGTACTTC. It encodes CASSLGQGWDEQYF.